This TCR beta chain originates from a study of blood T cell repertoires in COVID-19. At the level of the study: Donors in the United States, Italy and Spain gave samples during acute or convalescent COVID-19. T cells, B-cell-depleted T cells, or PBMCs provided the cDNA or gDNA that served as material.

Trimming pared 4 bases from V and 2 bases from J, leaving 27 bases between. Germline V lookup: CDR1 SGHVS, CDR2 FNYEAQ. This CDR3 contains 19 residues. In the source study's methods: The authors estimated nucleated cell counts from reference gene primer amplification. Sequencing used immunoSEQ multiplex PCR; TCRdb keeps in-frame clones, though not all of them. V, J and clone size are those of that table, while D and trimming were read from the DNA. Found here are 70,000 or so clones, about 85% of them singletons; the top ten hold around 3.2%. The sequence was obtained from an elderly man with acute or convalescent COVID-19. The chain uses TRBV7-6 and TRBJ2-7, with D possibly TRBD1 on 6 matching bases. The sample taken for sequencing was peripheral blood. For the CDR3, the DNA is TGTGCCAGCAGCTACCCCCATGGCTTGATGGGGGCCGTGACCTACGAGCAGTACTTC. It is translated as CASSYPHGLMGAVTYEQYF.